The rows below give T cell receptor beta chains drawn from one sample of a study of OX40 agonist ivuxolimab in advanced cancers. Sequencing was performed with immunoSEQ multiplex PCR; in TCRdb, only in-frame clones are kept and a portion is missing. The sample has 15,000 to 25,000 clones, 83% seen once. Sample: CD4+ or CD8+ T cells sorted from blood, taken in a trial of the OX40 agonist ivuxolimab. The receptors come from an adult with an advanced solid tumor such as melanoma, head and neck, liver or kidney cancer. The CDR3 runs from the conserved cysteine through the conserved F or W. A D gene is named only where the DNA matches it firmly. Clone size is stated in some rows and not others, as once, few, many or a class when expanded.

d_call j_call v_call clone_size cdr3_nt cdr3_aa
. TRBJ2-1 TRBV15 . TGTGCCACCAGCAGGGGGGACTACAATGAGCAGTTCTTC CATSRGDYNEQFF
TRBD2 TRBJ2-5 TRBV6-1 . TGTGCCAGCAGTGAAGGGTGGCTAGCGGAAGAGACCCAGTACTTC CASSEGWLAEETQYF
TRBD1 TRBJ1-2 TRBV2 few TGTGCCAGCGGGACAGCGACAAACTATGGCTACACCTTC CASGTATNYGYTF
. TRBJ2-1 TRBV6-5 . TGTGCCAGCACATCCCGGGATAACAATGAGCAGTTCTTC CASTSRDNNEQFF
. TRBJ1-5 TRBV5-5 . TGTGCCAGCAGCTTAAAAACAGGGTTCCCAAATCAGCCCCAGCATTTT CASSLKTGFPNQPQHF
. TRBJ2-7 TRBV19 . TGTGCCAGTAGTATAGCCGCACTAGGGTTGGGCGAGCAGTACTTC CASSIAALGLGEQYF
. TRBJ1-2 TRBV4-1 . TGCGCCAGCAGCCAAGATTTGGGGTTTGCTAACTATGGCTACACCTTC CASSQDLGFANYGYTF
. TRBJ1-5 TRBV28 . TGTGCCAGCAGTTCGGCAGAGATGTATAGCAATCAGCCCCAGCATTTT CASSSAEMYSNQPQHF
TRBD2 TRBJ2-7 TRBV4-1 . TGCGCCAGCAGCCAAATGACTAGCGGGGGTTACGAGCAGTACTTC CASSQMTSGGYEQYF
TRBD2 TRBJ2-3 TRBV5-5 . TGTGCCAGCAGCTTGGTAGGGGAACTAGCGGGGCCAGATACGCAGTATTTT CASSLVGELAGPDTQYF
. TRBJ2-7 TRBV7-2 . TGTGCCAGCAGACCTCCCGGGTCTGTAGGGGAGCAGTACTTC CASRPPGSVGEQYF
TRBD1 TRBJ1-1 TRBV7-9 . TGTGCCAGCAGCTTACCCCCCGGGACAGCATTAATTGGCACTGAAGCTTTCTTT CASSLPPGTALIGTEAFF
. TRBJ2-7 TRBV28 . TGTGCCAGCGGCTCCAGGAAGTATAGTTCCTACGAGCAGTACTTC CASGSRKYSSYEQYF
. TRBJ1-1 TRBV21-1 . TGTGCCAGCAGCAAGTGTCTTGGGGGGCTAGGCACTGAAGCTTTCTTT CASSKCLGGLGTEAFF
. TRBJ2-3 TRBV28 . TGTGCCAGCAATAAGGACGGAGGCACAGATACGCAGTATTTT CASNKDGGTDTQYF
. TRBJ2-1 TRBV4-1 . TGCGCCAGCAGCCAAGTCAACGGTAAGGGCAAGTTCTTC CASSQVNGKGKFF
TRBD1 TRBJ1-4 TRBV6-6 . TGTGCCAGCAGCCGAGACAGGGTGAGCGAAAAACTGTTTTTT CASSRDRVSEKLFF
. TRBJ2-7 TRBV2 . TGTGCCAGCAGTGCGTCCAGGGACTTGAGGGAGCAGTACTTC CASSASRDLREQYF
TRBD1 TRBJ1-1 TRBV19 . TGTGCCAGTAGTGCCCGACAGGGCACTGAAGCTTTCTTT CASSARQGTEAFF
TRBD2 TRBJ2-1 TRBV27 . TGTGCCAGCAGTTTATCTCTAGCGGGGGGGACGGGGCAGTTCTTC CASSLSLAGGTGQFF
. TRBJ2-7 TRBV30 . TGTGCCTGGAGTGTTGGGGGTTGGGGCCGGGAGCAGTACTTC CAWSVGGWGREQYF
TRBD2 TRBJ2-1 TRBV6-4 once TGTGCCAGCAGTGAAAGTGGACTAGCAGGTCGGGAGCAGTTCTTC CASSESGLAGREQFF
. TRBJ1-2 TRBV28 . TGTGCCAGCAGTTTGATAGCTAACTATGGCTACACCTTC CASSLIANYGYTF
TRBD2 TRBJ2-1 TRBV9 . TGTGCCAGCAGCCCGCTCCATGGGGAGGGCCCCTACAATGAGCAGTTCTTC CASSPLHGEGPYNEQFF
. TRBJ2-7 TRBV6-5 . TGTGCCAGCAGTTACTCGATGAGTCTAGCACGCGAGCAGTACTTC CASSYSMSLAREQYF
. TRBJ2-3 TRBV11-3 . TGTGCCAGCAGTCAACTTAAAGGGGATACGCAGTATTTT CASSQLKGDTQYF
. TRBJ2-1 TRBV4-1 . TGCGCCAGCAGCCAAGATCCTTCACCGGCCCCCTACAATGAGCAGTTCTTC CASSQDPSPAPYNEQFF
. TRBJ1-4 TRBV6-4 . TGTGCCAGCCAGACTGGGGGGAGAATTTTTGAAAAACTGTTTTTT CASQTGGRIFEKLFF
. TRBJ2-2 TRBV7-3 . TGTGCCAGCAGCCAAGGCCTTCTAAACACCGGGGAGCTGTTTTTT CASSQGLLNTGELFF
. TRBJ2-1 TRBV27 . TGTGCCAGCAGTTTCGGACAGAACAATGAGCAGTTCTTC CASSFGQNNEQFF
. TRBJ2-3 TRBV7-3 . TGTGCCAGCAGCCGCCCCCCGGGGGGCACAGATACGCAGTATTTT CASSRPPGGTDTQYF
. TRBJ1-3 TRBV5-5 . TGTGCCAGCAGCTTTATTGGAAACACCATATATTTT CASSFIGNTIYF
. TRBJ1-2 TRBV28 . TGTGCCAGCAGTTTATTCGGAACAGCTACTAACTATGGCTACACCTTC CASSLFGTATNYGYTF
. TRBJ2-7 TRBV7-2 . TGTGCCAGCAGCTTTTCAGAGTCCTACGAGCAGTACTTC CASSFSESYEQYF
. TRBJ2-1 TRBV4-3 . TGCGCCAGCAGCCAACACCGGGACTTGACATACAATGAGCAGTTCTTC CASSQHRDLTYNEQFF
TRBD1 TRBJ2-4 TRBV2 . TGTGCCAGAGAGTCAGGGACAGTAGGGGACATTCAGTACTTC CARESGTVGDIQYF
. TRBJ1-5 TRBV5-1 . TGCGCCAGCAGCTTGGCGCCGGGTTCACAGCCCCAGCATTTT CASSLAPGSQPQHF
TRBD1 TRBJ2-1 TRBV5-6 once TGTGCCAGCAGCCCGGACAGGCTCGACAATGAGCAGTTCTTC CASSPDRLDNEQFF